This T cell receptor (beta chain) originates from a study of control samples from healthy donors and cancer patients. Sequenced by immunoSEQ multiplex PCR; TCRdb stores in-frame clones only, minus some. The data contain about 97,000 clones, about 91% of them seen just once; the ten biggest clones take up 2% to 3%. The CDR3 loop spans 11 amino acids. Per the germline V gene, CDR1 is SGHTA and CDR2 is FQGNSA. V lost 4 bases to trimming and J lost 6 bases, with 6 bases between them. The chain joins TRBV7-2 to TRBJ2-5, with D uncertain. Sequences were obtained from blood. This TCR came from a woman in her late teens or twenties in good health. In DNA form, the CDR3 reads TGTGCCAGCAGCTCGGCCCAGACCCAGTACTTC. Translated, it gives CASSSAQTQYF.